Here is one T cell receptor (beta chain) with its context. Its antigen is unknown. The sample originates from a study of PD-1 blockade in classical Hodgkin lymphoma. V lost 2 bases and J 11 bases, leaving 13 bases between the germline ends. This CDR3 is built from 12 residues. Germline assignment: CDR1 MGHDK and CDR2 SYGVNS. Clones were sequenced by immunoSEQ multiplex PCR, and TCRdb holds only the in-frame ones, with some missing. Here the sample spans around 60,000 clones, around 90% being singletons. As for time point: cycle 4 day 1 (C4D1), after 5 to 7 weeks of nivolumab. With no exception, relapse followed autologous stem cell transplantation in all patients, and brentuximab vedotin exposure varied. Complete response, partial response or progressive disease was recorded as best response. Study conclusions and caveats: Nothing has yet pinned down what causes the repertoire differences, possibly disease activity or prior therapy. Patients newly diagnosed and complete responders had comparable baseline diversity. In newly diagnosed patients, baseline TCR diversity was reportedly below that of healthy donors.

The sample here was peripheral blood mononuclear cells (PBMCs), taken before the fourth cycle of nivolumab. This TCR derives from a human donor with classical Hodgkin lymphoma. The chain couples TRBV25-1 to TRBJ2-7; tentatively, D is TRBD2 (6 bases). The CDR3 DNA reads TGTGCCAGCAGTGAACCGCGGAGGGGCAAGTACTTC. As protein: CASSEPRRGKYF.